The 14 T cell receptor beta chains below were found in one sample sequenced in a study of T-cell memory formation after mild COVID-19. TCRdb re-called the 5' RACE reads with MiXCR, one entry per CDR3 protein. The table shows some 190,000 distinct CDR3 sequences, with roughly 16% occurring only once. The sample was PBMCs or a T cell subset sorted from them (not recorded which). The origin of the receptors is an adult woman who had mild COVID-19 (a few samples of this study predate the infection). Cell type and time point are not known.

V usage is TRBV12-3 or TRBV12-4 and J usage is TRBJ2-1; D is perhaps TRBD2 (6 bases). The germline V and J ends were trimmed by 4 bases and 5 bases, with 15 bases remaining between them. The CDR3 is made up of 15 amino acids. CDR3 loop: CASSSGGTVDNEQFF. The CDR3 DNA follows: TGTGCCAGCAGTTCCGGAGGGACGGTTGACAATGAGCAGTTCTTC.

The rearrangement links TRBV20-1 to TRBJ2-7, with D possibly called TRBD1 or TRBD2 (5 bases each). Germline CDR1 reads DFQATT; CDR2 reads SNEGSKA (reference sequence). Trimming removed 5 bases at V and 2 bases at J, with 22 bases between. The CDR3 spans 16 residues. This chain's CDR3 is CSAGAEMGVGPYEQYF. DNA of the CDR3: TGCAGTGCTGGGGCGGAGATGGGAGTAGGACCCTACGAGCAGTACTTC.

This clonotype has only a few counts. This chain links TRBV5-1 with TRBJ2-5; D is possibly TRBD2 (7 bases). The CDR3 extends over 15 amino acids. Trimming took off 4 bases at V and 5 bases at J, with 18 bases between the two ends. Looked up from germline, CDR1 is SGHRS and CDR2 is YFSETQ. The CDR3 nucleotides read TGCGCCAGCAGCCCCTCCGGGGGGCGGGAGGAGACCCAGTACTTC. Its protein product is CASSPSGGREETQYF.

This clonotype was detected a few times. The genes are TRBV5-1 and TRBJ1-4; 9 bases match TRBD1. V lost 4 bases to trimming and J lost 10 bases; unmatched junction nucleotides: 5. The CDR3 is 13 amino acids. CDR1 is SGHRS, CDR2 YFSETQ, per germline. CDR3 coding DNA: TGCGCCAGCAGCATGGGACAGGGAGGAAAACTGTTTTTT. Protein sequence: CASSMGQGGKLFF. Complete variable domain (other parts from reference TRBV5-1 and TRBJ1-4): KAGVTQTPRYLIKTRGQQVTLSCSPISGHRSVSWYQQTPGQGLQFLFEYFSETQRNKGNFPGRFSGRQFSNSRSEMNVSTLELGDSALYLCASSMGQGGKLFFGSGTQLSVL.

Comments on this clonotype: A read error is possible here, since a much larger clone lies one base away. The rearrangement joins TRBV7-9 to TRBJ2-3; D unclear. V dropped 7 bases and J dropped 1 base, with 9 bases sitting between them. The CDR3 totals 13 residues. Looked up from germline, CDR1 is SEHNR and CDR2 is FQNEAQ (reference sequence). CDR3 in amino acids: CASTRPGTDTQYF. CDR3 DNA sequence: TGTGCCAGCACCCGTCCTGGCACAGATACGCAGTATTTT.

The table lists this clonotype with a few counts. The chain employs TRBV3-1 and TRBJ2-7; 8 bases line up with TRBD1. Germline loops: CDR1 LGHDT, CDR2 YNNKEL (reference sequence). CDR3 length: 15 amino acids. Germline trimming cut 4 bases from V and 5 bases from J; bases unmatched to any gene: 10. CDR3: CASSLSRGRGNEQYF. The CDR3 DNA reads as TGTGCCAGCAGCCTTTCCAGGGGGCGCGGCAACGAGCAGTACTTC.

This clonotype was seen at least ten times. The chain recombines TRBV2 with TRBJ1-5; no reliable D call. This CDR3 is built from 15 residues. The germline gives CDR1 SNHLY, CDR2 FYNNEI. V lost 6 bases, J lost 0 bases, and 12 bases lay in between. The DNA for the CDR3 is TGTGCCAGCAGCGGTCTTGGGATTAGCAATCAGCCCCAGCATTTT. It specifies CASSGLGISNQPQHF.

The J gene is TRBJ2-3, the V gene TRBV7-2, with TRBD1 as a possible D gene (5 bases). The CDR3 sequence is 17 residues long. From germline, CDR1 is SGHTA and CDR2 FQGNSA. The V gene lost 1 base and the J gene lost 1 base, with 15 bases spanning the gap. The CDR3 sequence is CASSLVGQGIGTDTQYF. The DNA of the CDR3 is TGTGCCAGCAGCTTAGTTGGCCAGGGAATTGGCACAGATACGCAGTATTTT.

The chain combines TRBV7-2 with TRBJ1-1; 10 bases fit TRBD1. CDR1 and CDR2 (germline): SGHTA, FQGNSA. The J segment lost 6 bases and the V segment lost 1 base, leaving 11 bases of the junction unmatched. The CDR3 is made up of 17 amino acids. The CDR3 nucleotides read TGTGCCAGCAGCTTAGTTGGACAGGGGGGATTGGGCGCTGAAGCTTTCTTT. Translating gives CASSLVGQGGLGAEAFF.

V and J are TRBV7-8 and TRBJ2-7; D is perhaps TRBD1 (5 bases). Germline V lookup: CDR1 SGHVS, CDR2 FQNEAQ. The CDR3 totals 15 residues. Trimming took 5 bases from V and 6 from J, leaving 20 bases between them. CDR3 protein: CASSTTGFTLSEQYF. CDR3 nucleotide sequence: TGTGCCAGCAGCACAACAGGCTTCACCCTCTCCGAGCAGTACTTC.

The chain joins TRBV20-1 to TRBJ2-2; a possible D gene is TRBD2 (5 bases). CDR3 length: 13 residues. Per the germline V gene, CDR1 is DFQATT and CDR2 is SNEGSKA (reference sequence). CDR3 sequence (DNA): TGCCCTAGGAGGTTTGGTCGGGCCGGGGAGCTGTTTTTT. Translation gives CPRRFGRAGELFF.

On this clonotype: The junction does not match germline at one end; this may be a read error. The chain recombines TRBV20-1 with TRBJ2-3; 11 positions agree with TRBD2. The CDR3 length is 14 residues. Germline V gives CDR1 DFQATT, CDR2 SNEGSKA (reference sequence). CDR3 protein: CSAPPGLAADTQCF. The CDR3 DNA reads as TGCAGCGCCCCCCCGGGACTAGCGGCAGATACGCAGTGTTTT.

This clonotype was seen more than once but under ten times. The chain couples TRBV5-1 to TRBJ1-1; D ambiguous. The CDR3 covers 16 residues. The germline CDR1 and CDR2 sequences are SGHRS and YFSETQ. The V and J ends lost 4 bases and 0 bases respectively, with 16 bases between them. In DNA form, the CDR3 reads TGCGCCAGCAGCCCCCCGGCCGCCTCCATGAACACTGAAGCTTTCTTT. Translating it yields CASSPPAASMNTEAFF.

This clonotype was seen more than once but under ten times. The chain combines TRBV7-6 with TRBJ1-1; maybe TRBD1 (6 bases). V lost 2 bases to trimming and J lost 0 bases, with 10 bases between them. CDR3 length equals 15 residues. CDR1 SGHVS and CDR2 FNYEAQ come from the germline V gene. As DNA, the CDR3 is TGTGCCAGCAGCTTATTCGGACAGATGAACACTGAAGCTTTCTTT. Protein sequence: CASSLFGQMNTEAFF.